Ten or more counts support the clone carrying this TCR beta chain. The library was built for alpha chains, so this beta chain is an off-target read and its size means little. Every individual TCR cDNA molecule carried its own unique molecular identifier, which allowed correction of PCR and sequencing errors. TCRdb reprocessed the 5' RACE reads via MiXCR and lists one record per CDR3 protein. The profile shows around 11,000 distinct CDR3 sequences, around 4% of them singletons. Trimming took 2 bases from V and 2 from J, leaving 10 bases between them. This CDR3 is built from 15 residues. The germline CDR1 and CDR2 sequences are MNHNS and SASEGT. These data originate in a study of spatial heterogeneity in lung cancer. The time point here: sample taken at primary tumor resection. Whole RNA, isolated from tumor, nontumor lung or frozen PBMC, was sequenced without prior sorting.

Specimen: normal lung tissue next to the tumor, collected at surgery. The TCR comes from a male donor with early-stage non-small cell lung cancer. V usage is TRBV6-1 and J usage is TRBJ2-1; a possible D gene is TRBD2 (6 bases). CDR3 amino acids: CASSEQASAYNEQFF. The CDR3 DNA follows: TGTGCCAGCAGTGAACAGGCTAGCGCCTACAATGAGCAGTTCTTC.